This TCR beta chain was identified in a study of control samples from healthy donors and cancer patients. TCRdb's copy holds only in-frame clones and misses some; the assay was immunoSEQ multiplex PCR. The table records roughly 120,000 clones, more than 70% of them present only once. V lost 2 bases to trimming and J lost 4 bases, with 12 bases between them. The germline CDR1 and CDR2 sequences are SNHLY and FYNNEI. The CDR3 totals 15 residues. The chain carries TRBV2 and TRBJ1-3; D not resolved. The specimen sequenced was blood. This clonotype originated in a man aged 45-65 years in good health. The CDR3 spells CASSEYSGPGNTIYF. CDR3 DNA sequence: TGTGCCAGCAGTGAATACTCCGGACCCGGAAACACCATATATTTT.